This TCR beta chain was captured by sequencing in a study of blood T cells in healthy people across ages. Overall study findings and caveats: Both higher diversity and more naive CD4+ cells marked long-lived donors when set against aged donors. Estimated diversity, derived from one million T cells, was regarded as an underestimate. Leaving the PBMCs unsorted stopped any conclusive comparison of naive versus antigen-experienced cells.

Primed by a sample-barcoded 5' primer and a J-beta primer mix, a second PCR proceeded for 7 to 11 cycles. A template-switch adaptor with 12 random nucleotides tagged each cDNA molecule. One entry per CDR3 protein results from TCRdb running MiXCR on the 5' RACE reads. Seen here are about 1.5 million distinct CDR3 sequences, 42% observed once, and the top ten hold about 4.1%. The table lists this clonotype with a few counts. What it recognizes is unknown. V lost 0 bases, J lost 6 bases, and 0 bases stayed unmatched. Looked up from germline, CDR1 is MRHNA and CDR2 is SNTAGT. The CDR3 covers 14 residues. The rearrangement joins TRBV6-4 to TRBJ2-1, with 9 bases matching TRBD2. The specimen sequenced was blood. This clonotype was sampled from a young woman in good health. CDR3 in amino acids: CASSDSSGGNEQFF. CDR3 bases: TGTGCCAGCAGTGACTCTAGCGGGGGCAATGAGCAGTTCTTC.